The 6 T cell receptor beta chains below all came from one sample that was sequenced in a study of blood T cell repertoires in COVID-19. Data came from immunoSEQ multiplex PCR; TCRdb stores just in-frame clones and leaves some out. This sample carries around 50,000 clones, 87% of them seen once, and the ten largest clones take 20% to 25%. Sequencing was performed on peripheral blood. These receptors originate from a woman of 80 years or more with COVID-19, enrolled during active disease.

This clone was observed once. The rearrangement links TRBV3-1 (or the pseudogene TRBV3-2) to TRBJ1-2, with 8 nucleotides matching TRBD1. CDR1 is LGHDT and CDR2 is YNNKEL in the germline V gene (reference sequence). The V and J ends lost 4 bases and 0 bases, in that order; junction bases with no gene match: 7. The CDR3 has 16 residues. CDR3 region: CASSPRTGPTNYGYTF. As DNA, the CDR3 is TGTGCCAGCAGCCCCCGGACAGGGCCCACTAACTATGGCTACACCTTC.

The V call is TRBV11-2, the J call TRBJ2-5; D is undetermined. CDR1 and CDR2 (germline): SGHAT, FQNNGV. Trimming shortened V by 1 base and J by 2 bases, and 11 bases separated the two germline ends. CDR3 size: 15 residues. CDR3 in DNA: TGTGCCAGCAGCTTAGTCGCAGGAAAACAAGAGACCCAGTACTTC. Its translation is CASSLVAGKQETQYF.

This clone was seen only a few times. The chain employs TRBV5-1 and TRBJ2-2; 7 bases are shared with TRBD2. CDR1 SGHRS and CDR2 YFSETQ come from the germline V gene. Trimming at V came to 3 bases and at J to 0 bases, leaving 5 bases not matched to a gene. The CDR3 is 16 residues long. CDR3: CASSSKRGSNTGELFF. The CDR3 DNA sequence: TGCGCCAGCAGCTCTAAGCGGGGTTCGAACACCGGGGAGCTGTTTTTT.

The chain employs TRBV30 and TRBJ2-1; 8 nucleotides line up with TRBD1. J lost 6 bases, V lost 2 bases, and 3 bases had no gene match. Germline values: CDR1 GTSNPN, CDR2 SVGIG (reference sequence). The CDR3 loop spans 13 amino acids. In nucleotides, the CDR3 is TGTGCCTGGAGTCAGGGGGCGCCCAATGAGCAGTTCTTC. As protein: CAWSQGAPNEQFF.

This clone was detected a few times. The chain combines TRBV7-3 with TRBJ1-1; D possibly corresponds to TRBD1 (6 bases). Germline loops: CDR1 SGHTA, CDR2 FQGTGA. The CDR3 is 14 residues long. V was trimmed by 4 bases and J by 5 bases, leaving 14 bases between them. This CDR3 reads CASSSVGGRTEAFF. Written as DNA, the CDR3 is TGTGCCAGCAGCTCGGTAGGGGGTCGGACTGAAGCTTTCTTT.

This clone is a singleton in its sample. The V and J genes are TRBV3-1 (or the pseudogene TRBV3-2) and TRBJ1-6; a weak D match, TRBD1 (6 bases). Germline assignment: CDR1 LGHDT and CDR2 YNNKEL (reference sequence). Trimming removed 6 bases at V and 8 bases at J, with 17 bases between. The length of the CDR3 is 15 residues. CDR3 nucleotides: TGTGCCAGCAGGCTTCAACAGGGTGCGGATTCACCCCTCCACTTT. This translates into CASRLQQGADSPLHF.